The entry that follows covers one T cell receptor (beta chain) sequence. Germline V gene data show CDR1 as LGHNA and CDR2 as YSLEER. The CDR3 runs to 15 residues. Deletions cut 2 bases from V and 3 bases from J, with 11 bases between. Generated by immunoSEQ multiplex PCR, the TCRdb table keeps only in-frame clones and is missing some. The sample yields 300,000 or so clones, 88% seen once. The data derive from a study of blood T cell repertoires in COVID-19. Study at large: From the United States, Italy and Spain came samples of acute and convalescent COVID-19. Sample material is recorded as cDNA or gDNA derived from T cells, B-cell-depleted T cells, or PBMCs.

The sequence came from a woman aged 25 to 39 who had recovered from COVID-19. Source material: peripheral blood. The rearrangement uses TRBV4-3 and TRBJ1-5; D gene ambiguous. The CDR3 nucleotides read TGCGCCAGCAGCCAATTTCTAAGTCACAATCAGCCCCAGCATTTT. It yields the protein CASSQFLSHNQPQHF.